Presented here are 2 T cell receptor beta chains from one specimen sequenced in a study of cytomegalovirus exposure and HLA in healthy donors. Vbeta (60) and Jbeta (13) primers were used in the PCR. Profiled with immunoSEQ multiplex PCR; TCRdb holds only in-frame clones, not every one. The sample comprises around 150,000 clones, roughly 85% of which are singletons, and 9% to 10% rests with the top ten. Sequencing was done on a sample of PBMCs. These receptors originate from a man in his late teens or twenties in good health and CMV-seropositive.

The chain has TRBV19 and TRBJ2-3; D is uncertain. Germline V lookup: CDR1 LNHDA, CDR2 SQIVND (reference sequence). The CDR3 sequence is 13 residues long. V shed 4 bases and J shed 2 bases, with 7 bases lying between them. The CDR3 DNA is TGTGCCAGTAGTAATACAGCCACAGATACGCAGTATTTT. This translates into CASSNTATDTQYF.

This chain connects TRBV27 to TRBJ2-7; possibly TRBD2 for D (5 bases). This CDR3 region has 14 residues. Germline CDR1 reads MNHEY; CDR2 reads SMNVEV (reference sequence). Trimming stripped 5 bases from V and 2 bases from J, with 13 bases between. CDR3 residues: CASSRLGETYEQYF. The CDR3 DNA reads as TGTGCCAGCAGTCGCCTCGGGGAAACCTACGAGCAGTACTTC.